This is a list of T cell receptor beta chains from one sample in a study of blood T cell repertoires in COVID-19. This table comes from immunoSEQ multiplex PCR, and its TCRdb copy is limited to in-frame clones, with some not included. The sample holds some 400,000 clones, approximately 80% seen once. The sequenced sample consisted of peripheral blood. All receptors come from a human donor with acute or convalescent COVID-19. The donor label of this sample is uncertain. Both conserved end residues are trimmed from each CDR3. Clone size, where shown, is once, few, many, or a class for clones that have expanded.

>TRBV7-9|NA|13
ASSFGLAGADTQY
>TRBV5-1|NA|14
ASSLATVRANEKLF
>TRBV19|NA|11
ASTGEFSNEQF
>TRBV29-1|NA|10
SVGTSGGDQY
>TRBV25-1|NA|11
ASSFQSGNTIY
>TRBV5-4|NA|12
ASRGQGGNSPLH
>TRBV19|NA|14
ASSIPNGQGAYGYT
>TRBV3-1/TRBV3-2|NA|10
ASSQSGNTIY
>TRBV29-1|few|12
SVTTGTSNQPQH
>TRBV5-5|NA|11
ASSPGDTDTQY
>TRBV5-1|NA|11
ASSLYNSREAF
>TRBV7-2|NA|12
ASSFGQFNEKLF
>TRBV19|NA|15
VSSREGGQVFNEKLF